This T cell receptor beta chain came from a study of shared clonotypes between healthy human individuals. Regarding the study as a whole: Rarefaction indicated that sorted-subset sequencing remained incomplete although depth was large.

Worth noting for this clone: Its antigen is not known.

Trimming removed 5 bases from V and 2 bases from J, with 2 bases in between. The germline CDR1 and CDR2 sequences are MNHEY and SVGAGI. The CDR3 length is 11 residues. Repertoires were generated with immunoSEQ multiplex PCR, while TCRdb's copy carries only in-frame clones and drops some. The sample carries 2 million to 3 million clones, over 85% recorded once. The sequenced material came from naive CD4+ T cells from PBMCs. Subset indicated: CD45RA+ positively selected. The receptor was derived from a man aged 18-30 years in good health. Some clones in this sample may be carry-over from other donors' samples. This chain links TRBV6-5 with TRBJ2-3; D call uncertain. The chain's CDR3 is CASSDTDTQYF. CDR3 DNA: TGTGCCAGCAGTGACACAGATACGCAGTATTTT.